This entry lists 29 T cell receptor beta chains sequenced from one sample in a study of Ad26.COV2.S vaccination and SARS-CoV-2 variants. Sequenced by immunoSEQ multiplex PCR; TCRdb stores in-frame clones only, minus some. Counted here are about 500,000 clones, 80% to 90% occurring once; the ten biggest clones make up about 1.7%. Described treatment: approximately 18 received Ad26.COV2.S at low or high dose, single or two shots; several received placebo; per-sample allocation not given. Sampling was performed 63 days after the first vaccine or placebo injection. The source material was peripheral blood, sampled in a trial of Ad26.COV2.S vaccine versus placebo. The receptors were gathered from a person aged 18-65 years who received the Ad26.COV2.S COVID-19 vaccine or a placebo.

The J gene is TRBJ1-2, the V gene TRBV3-1 (or the pseudogene TRBV3-2), with D possibly matching TRBD1 (5 bases). The V gene lost 4 bases and the J gene lost 4 bases, with 13 bases spanning the gap. CDR3 length equals 14 residues. Per the germline V gene, CDR1 is LGHDT and CDR2 is YNNKEL (reference sequence). The chain's CDR3 is CASSPGVSSYGYTF. The CDR3 nucleotides read TGTGCCAGCAGCCCGGGGGTAAGTAGCTATGGCTACACCTTC.

V is TRBV10-3 and J is TRBJ1-2; 7 positions agree with TRBD1. The V gene's germline CDR1 is ENHRY and CDR2 SYGVKD. CDR3 length equals 14 residues. V was clipped by 10 bases and J by 2 bases; unmatched bases: 10. The CDR3 region is CATTNAGQNYGYTF. DNA of the CDR3: TGTGCCACGACGAATGCGGGACAGAACTATGGCTACACCTTC.

The chain links TRBV27 to TRBJ1-6; D call uncertain. The CDR3 is 16 amino acids. Trimming took 5 bases from V and 0 from J, leaving 11 bases between them. Germline values: CDR1 MNHEY, CDR2 SMNVEV (reference sequence). In DNA, the CDR3 is TGTGCCAGCAGTCCCGGGAGCCGCTCCTATAATTCACCCCTCCACTTT. Its protein product is CASSPGSRSYNSPLHF.

The V gene is TRBV25-1, the J gene TRBJ2-6; D is uncertain. CDR1 and CDR2 from the germline V gene are MGHDK and SYGVNS. Deletions cut 0 bases from V and 4 bases from J, with 7 bases between. This CDR3 comprises 15 residues. The CDR3 nucleotides are TGTGCCAGCAGTGAATATGGTACCGGGGCCAACGTCCTGACTTTC. Translating gives CASSEYGTGANVLTF.

The rearrangement links TRBV4-2 to TRBJ2-5; D possibly corresponds to TRBD2 (6 bases). The CDR3 spans 15 residues. The ends were cut back, 0 bases at V and 3 bases at J, with 11 bases in the middle. Per the germline V gene, CDR1 is LGHNA and CDR2 is YNFKEQ. The CDR3 is CASSQETRLEETQYF. In DNA form, the CDR3 reads TGTGCCAGCAGCCAAGAAACCCGACTAGAAGAGACCCAGTACTTC.

The rearrangement links TRBV5-5 to TRBJ1-1, with D possibly matching TRBD1 (5 bases). Germline V lookup: CDR1 SGHKS, CDR2 YYEKEE (reference sequence). Trimming cost V 0 bases and J 1 base, with 10 bases left between them. The CDR3 contains 15 residues. DNA of the CDR3: TGTGCCAGCAGCTTGGTAAGAGGGGCGAACACTGAAGCTTTCTTT. Amino acids: CASSLVRGANTEAFF.

The chain has TRBV10-3 and TRBJ2-7; D is possibly TRBD1 (6 bases). Trimming cost V 3 bases and J 0 bases, with 15 bases left between them. Germline loops: CDR1 ENHRY, CDR2 SYGVKD. CDR3 length: 16 amino acids. The CDR3: CAISDQAGDPSYEQYF. CDR3 DNA sequence: TGTGCCATCAGTGACCAGGCAGGGGACCCCTCCTACGAGCAGTACTTC.

This chain links TRBV5-1 with TRBJ1-2; 9 nucleotides agree with TRBD1. The length of the CDR3 is 15 residues. V gave up 4 bases and J gave up 7 bases; unmatched junction bases: 11. CDR1 SGHRS and CDR2 YFSETQ come from the germline V gene. This chain's CDR3 is CASSPRTGANTGYTF. The CDR3 nucleotides are TGCGCCAGCAGCCCCCGGACAGGGGCTAATACTGGCTACACCTTC.

The CDR3 DNA follows: TGTGCCAGCAGCCAAGATACGCAGTATTTT. It yields the protein CASSQDTQYF. V gene TRBV12-3 or TRBV12-4 combines with J gene TRBJ2-3; D is unresolved. Trimming cost V 6 bases and J 5 bases, with 3 bases left between them. CDR3 length: 10 residues.

This clone was seen once. The gene calls are TRBV6-5 and TRBJ1-1, with 8 bases lining up with TRBD1. Germline CDR1 reads MNHEY; CDR2 reads SVGAGI. CDR3 length: 14 amino acids. With V trimmed by 5 bases and J by 7 bases, 9 bases remained unmatched. The CDR3 DNA reads as TGTGCCAGCAGTAAACGGGACAGGTTAGTTGAAGCTTTCTTT. Amino acids: CASSKRDRLVEAFF.

This chain uses TRBV6-5 with TRBJ2-7; 8 bases align to TRBD1. This CDR3 comprises 16 residues. After removal of 0 bases from V and 2 bases from J, the junction contained 6 bases not matched to a gene. Germline V gene data show CDR1 as MNHEY and CDR2 as SVGAGI. The CDR3 protein is CASSYSRDRPTYEQYF. Here the CDR3 DNA reads TGTGCCAGCAGTTACTCTAGGGACAGGCCTACCTACGAGCAGTACTTC.

The V call is TRBV7-9, the J call TRBJ2-3; D might be TRBD2 (7 bases). The CDR3 is 17 residues long. The V gene lost 0 bases and the J gene lost 1 base, with 14 bases spanning the gap. Germline V CDR1 and CDR2: SEHNR, FQNEAQ (reference sequence). Written as DNA, the CDR3 is TGTGCCAGCAGCTTAGCACGGGGGGCGCGGGGCACAGATACGCAGTATTTT. Its protein is CASSLARGARGTDTQYF.

This chain links TRBV27 with TRBJ1-1; D may be TRBD1 (5 bases). Trimming pared 1 base from V and 4 bases from J, leaving 10 bases between. The length of the CDR3 is 14 residues. The germline V gene encodes CDR1 MNHEY and CDR2 SMNVEV (reference sequence). DNA for the CDR3: TGTGCCAGCAGTTTATGGGGGGATTTCACTGAAGCTTTCTTT. Residues: CASSLWGDFTEAFF.

The rearrangement links TRBV10-3 to TRBJ1-1; D is unclear. Trimming shortened V by 6 bases and J by 8 bases, and 13 bases separated the two germline ends. The CDR3 is 12 residues long. Germline V gene data show CDR1 as ENHRY and CDR2 as SYGVKD. The CDR3 coding sequence is TGTGCCATCAGCCGAGAAGCAAGCGAAGCTTTCTTT. Protein product: CAISREASEAFF.

The chain joins TRBV6-5 to TRBJ2-1; TRBD2 agrees at 8 bases. J lost 14 bases, V lost 8 bases, and 20 bases had no gene match. This CDR3 comprises 15 residues. Germline V gene data show CDR1 as MNHEY and CDR2 as SVGAGI. This chain's CDR3 is CASRTGGPRSSAEFF. CDR3 DNA sequence: TGTGCCAGCCGGACGGGAGGGCCTAGGTCGAGCGCGGAGTTCTTC.

The CDR3 is CASSLDVGAGGADGYTF. The CDR3 DNA follows: TGTGCCAGCAGCTTAGACGTCGGTGCAGGGGGCGCGGATGGCTACACCTTC. The gene calls are TRBV11-2 and TRBJ1-2, with TRBD1 matching 8 bases. CDR1 and CDR2 (germline): SGHAT, FQNNGV. The junction had 12 bases not matched to a gene; V was cut back by 0 bases and J by 6 bases. The CDR3 length is 17 residues.

The chain recombines TRBV27 with TRBJ2-1; 8 bases agree with TRBD2. Germline assignment: CDR1 MNHEY and CDR2 SMNVEV (reference sequence). The trim removed 7 bases at V and 5 bases at J, leaving 13 bases unmatched. The CDR3 extends over 16 amino acids. The chain's CDR3 is CASILSPGLVNNEQFF. The CDR3 DNA reads as TGTGCCAGCATCCTCTCCCCGGGACTAGTTAACAATGAGCAGTTCTTC.

The chain employs TRBV19 and TRBJ2-7; D is undetermined. The CDR3 totals 13 residues. The germline V gene encodes CDR1 LNHDA and CDR2 SQIVND (reference sequence). The germline V and J ends were trimmed by 3 bases and 3 bases, with 9 bases remaining between them. The CDR3 loop is CASSIDLFYEQYF. In DNA form, the CDR3 reads TGTGCCAGTAGTATTGACCTCTTCTACGAGCAGTACTTC.

The chain uses TRBV5-1 and TRBJ2-2, with D hard to call. V was trimmed by 2 bases and J by 2 bases, leaving 10 bases between them. This CDR3 region has 15 residues. Per germline, CDR1 SGHRS and CDR2 YFSETQ. As DNA, the CDR3 is TGCGCCAGCAGCTTAGCCGGTCCCAACACCGGGGAGCTGTTTTTT. It codes for CASSLAGPNTGELFF.

V usage is TRBV29-1 and J usage is TRBJ1-2; no reliable D call. The CDR3 spans 12 residues. From germline, CDR1 is SQVTM and CDR2 ANQGSEA. V lost 5 bases and J 2 bases, leaving 9 bases between the germline ends. CDR3 sequence: CSVPGYNYGYTF. The CDR3, as DNA: TGCAGCGTTCCGGGGTACAACTATGGCTACACCTTC.

The J gene is TRBJ2-3, the V gene TRBV7-2, with D unresolved. The V and J ends lost 5 bases and 3 bases respectively, with 15 bases between them. The CDR3 is made up of 15 amino acids. The germline V gene encodes CDR1 SGHTA and CDR2 FQGNSA. DNA for the CDR3: TGTGCCAGCAGCCCCTCACTATTGGAGACAGATACGCAGTATTTT. Amino acid sequence: CASSPSLLETDTQYF.

J is TRBJ2-7 and V is TRBV27, with D perhaps TRBD1 (6 bases). Per the germline V gene, CDR1 is MNHEY and CDR2 is SMNVEV (reference sequence). V lost 6 bases and J lost 6, with 18 bases in between. This CDR3 comprises 14 residues. The CDR3 region has the DNA TGTGCCAGCAGAAGAACAGGGTCCTCGGGCGAGCAGTACTTC. It translates to CASRRTGSSGEQYF.

J is TRBJ1-3 and V is TRBV7-2, with 8 bases lining up with TRBD1. Germline V gives CDR1 SGHTA, CDR2 FQGNSA. This CDR3 has 17 amino acids. J lost 0 bases, V lost 1 base, and 5 bases had no gene match. The CDR3 loop is CASSLGTGLYSGNTIYF. The CDR3 DNA is TGTGCCAGCAGCTTAGGGACAGGGTTATACTCTGGAAACACCATATATTTT.

This sequence joins TRBV7-2 and TRBJ2-6; possibly TRBD1 or TRBD2 for D (5 bases each). From germline, CDR1 is SGHTA and CDR2 FQGNSA. This CDR3 has 17 amino acids. Trimming pared 9 bases from V and 0 bases from J, leaving 18 bases between. CDR3 DNA: TGTGCCAGTTCCCTGGCAGGGACCAGCTCTGGGGCCAACGTCCTGACTTTC. It is translated as CASSLAGTSSGANVLTF.

The chain has TRBV5-1 and TRBJ1-1, with D hard to call. The CDR3 extends over 12 amino acids. The germline V gene encodes CDR1 SGHRS and CDR2 YFSETQ. Trimming took 4 bases from V and 5 from J, leaving 9 bases between them. The CDR3 coding sequence is TGCGCCAGCAGCAAAGGGTTAACTGAAGCTTTCTTT. Amino acids: CASSKGLTEAFF.

V usage is TRBV11-2 and J usage is TRBJ2-3; D tentatively fits TRBD1 or TRBD2 (5 bases each). The CDR3 loop spans 17 amino acids. Trimming stripped 5 bases from V and 6 bases from J, with 24 bases between. The germline V gene has CDR1 SGHAT and CDR2 FQNNGV. The CDR3 sequence: CASSPRLRAGKVDTQYF. In DNA form, the CDR3 reads TGTGCCAGCAGCCCCAGACTAAGGGCAGGGAAAGTGGATACGCAGTATTTT.

This clone was observed a handful of times. The gene calls are TRBV4-1 and TRBJ2-5; 9 bases map to TRBD2. The CDR3 length is 17 residues. Germline CDR1 reads MGHRA; CDR2 reads YSYEKL. V lost 0 bases and J lost 1; bases outside the gene matches: 6. In DNA, the CDR3 is TGCGCCAGCAGCCAAGACGGGCTAGCGGGGTTCCAAGAGACCCAGTACTTC. It translates to CASSQDGLAGFQETQYF.

The V call is TRBV4-1, the J call TRBJ2-2; D is unresolved. Trimming pared 0 bases from V and 2 bases from J, leaving 10 bases between. CDR3 length: 16 residues. In germline, CDR1 is MGHRA, CDR2 YSYEKL. The CDR3 is CASSQEAAVNTGELFF. DNA for the CDR3: TGCGCCAGCAGCCAAGAGGCGGCGGTAAACACCGGGGAGCTGTTTTTT.

CDR3: CASRPGGRSTDTQYF. The CDR3 DNA is TGTGCCAGCAGGCCGGGCGGGAGAAGCACAGATACGCAGTATTTT. The chain uses TRBV28 and TRBJ2-3; 7 nucleotides agree with TRBD2. Germline-derived CDR1 and CDR2 are MDHEN and SYDVKM. Germline trimming cut 6 bases from V and 0 bases from J; bases unmatched to any gene: 6. This CDR3 spans 15 amino acids.